This paragraph covers one T cell receptor (beta chain) sequence. This sample was taken from a study of T cell changes during pregnancy in multiple sclerosis. This CDR3 has 13 amino acids. The germline CDR1 and CDR2 sequences are GTSNPN and SVGIG (reference sequence). V shed 3 bases and J 4 bases; nucleotides not matched to a gene: 5. The data were produced by immunoSEQ multiplex PCR, yet TCRdb's version contains in-frame clones alone and is incomplete. The table has approximately 60,000 clones, around 94% seen once; the top ten hold around 3.5%. This sequence originates from a female donor with multiple sclerosis, enrolled in a pregnancy study. The V gene is TRBV30, the J gene TRBJ1-1; 7 bases fit TRBD1. The sequences come from CD8+ T cells from peripheral blood mononuclear cells, collected in the third trimester of pregnancy. CDR3 amino acids: CAWSADRVTEAFF. The DNA of the CDR3 is TGTGCCTGGAGCGCCGACAGGGTCACTGAAGCTTTCTTT. Together with reference TRBV30 and TRBJ1-1, the CDR3 gives the full variable domain: SQTIHQWPATLVQPVGSPLSLECTVEGTSNPNLYWYRQAAGRGLQLLFYSVGIGQISSEVPQNLSASRPQDRQFILSSKKLLLSDSGFYLCAWSADRVTEAFFGQGTRLTVV.